This paragraph covers one T cell receptor (beta chain) sequence. Here immunoSEQ multiplex PCR was the method, and the copy in TCRdb shows in-frame clones only, minus some. The table lists about 74,000 clones, about 80% of them singletons. This entry belongs to a study of blood T cell repertoires in COVID-19. Study summary: PBMCs, B-cell-depleted T cells, or T cells were the source of the cDNA or gDNA that made up the material.

The V and J ends lost 0 bases and 3 bases, in that order; junction bases with no gene match: 8. The germline CDR1 and CDR2 sequences are MGHRA and YSYEKL. This CDR3 comprises 18 residues. The clonotype originates from a human donor in a cohort sampled during active COVID-19. What was sequenced was peripheral blood. This sequence joins TRBV4-1 and TRBJ2-1, with TRBD2 matching over 10 bases. The CDR3 spells CASSQDKPGLANYNEQFF. The DNA for the CDR3 is TGCGCCAGCAGCCAAGATAAACCGGGACTAGCGAACTACAATGAGCAGTTCTTC.